This paragraph covers one T cell receptor beta chain sequence. Antigen: not known. This record belongs to a study of T cell responses to AZD1222 COVID-19 vaccine. The V end was cut by 7 bases, the J end by 8 bases, with 8 bases between. The CDR3 spans 11 residues. The germline gives CDR1 LGHDT, CDR2 YNNKEL (reference sequence). Only in-frame clones appear in the TCRdb table, and some are missing; sequencing was by immunoSEQ multiplex PCR. The table has hundreds of thousands of clones, about 92% seen once; the top ten hold around 1%. Study results and limitations: CD4 TCRs covered the whole spike, strongest at regions 160-218 and 743-854. Reports indicate that nearly half of spike-specific TCRs are directed at unmutated variant regions. There were mostly white British donors and more females than males, and clonal diversity was possibly underestimated.

The chain recombines TRBV3-1 (or the pseudogene TRBV3-2) with TRBJ1-4, with D possibly being TRBD1 (6 bases). The source of this sequence is an adult in good health. Source: peripheral blood, taken on day 0 of MenACWY control vaccination. DNA for the CDR3: TGTGCCAGCACCAGGGGAGAAAAACTGTTTTTT. The encoded protein is CASTRGEKLFF.